Listed here are 15 T cell receptor beta chains from one sample, sequenced in a study of blood T cells in healthy people across ages. Then a second PCR, running roughly 7 to 11 cycles, was carried out with a sample-barcoded 5' primer and a J-beta primer mix. Using its own MiXCR run on the 5' RACE reads, TCRdb lists one record per CDR3 protein. The table includes about 580,000 distinct CDR3 sequences, around half detected once. The sample comprised blood. These TCRs come from a man older than 75 in good health.

This clonotype was seen only a few times. J is TRBJ2-1 and V is TRBV7-2; D might be TRBD2 (6 bases). The CDR3 contains 14 residues. Between the trimmed V and J ends, which lost 3 bases and 7 bases, there was a span of 13 bases. Germline V lookup: CDR1 SGHTA, CDR2 FQGNSA. The CDR3 DNA is TGTGCCAGCAGCTTGATGCAGGGAGGAAATGAGCAGTTCTTC. As protein: CASSLMQGGNEQFF.

This clonotype was observed many times. V is TRBV7-9 and J is TRBJ1-1; no definite D call. The CDR3 spans 14 residues. V lost 7 bases to trimming and J lost 1 base, with 13 bases between them. CDR1 and CDR2 (germline): SEHNR, FQNEAQ (reference sequence). CDR3 in DNA: TGTGCCAGCACCCTGGGCCTGGGGAACACTGAAGCTTTCTTT. This encodes CASTLGLGNTEAFF.

In this sample, this clonotype turned up a few times. V usage is TRBV5-1 and J usage is TRBJ2-5, with a tentative D call TRBD2 (5 bases). The J call is uncertain, as TRBJ2-7 better fits the DNA end. Looked up from germline, CDR1 is SGHRS and CDR2 is YFSETQ. There are 16 residues in the CDR3. The CDR3 reads CASSLHLNDGNYEQYF. Here the CDR3 DNA reads TGCGCCAGCAGCTTACACCTCAATGACGGGAACTACGAGCAGTACTTC.

The chain joins TRBV6-2 or TRBV6-3 to TRBJ2-3; D call uncertain. Trimming cost V 8 bases and J 4 bases, with 10 bases left between them. Germline V lookup: CDR1 MNHEY, CDR2 SVGEGT. This CDR3 is built from 12 residues. In DNA form, the CDR3 reads TGTGCCAGCCGCCCCTCCGCAGATACGCAGTATTTT. Translation gives CASRPSADTQYF.

This clonotype was observed a handful of times. The chain has TRBV7-9 and TRBJ2-1, with 13 nucleotides matching TRBD2. CDR3 length equals 13 residues. The trim removed 5 bases at V and 15 bases at J, leaving 7 bases unmatched. CDR1 and CDR2 from the germline V gene are SEHNR and FQNEAQ (reference sequence). This chain's CDR3 is CASSPRTSGSPFF. CDR3 DNA sequence: TGTGCCAGCAGCCCAAGGACTAGCGGGAGTCCGTTCTTC.

There are many counts of this clonotype. This sequence joins TRBV6-5 and TRBJ2-1; D possibly corresponds to TRBD2 (6 bases). Trimming stripped 6 bases from V and 15 bases from J, with 21 bases between. The CDR3 contains 13 residues. Germline V gene data show CDR1 as MNHEY and CDR2 as SVGAGI. CDR3 sequence (DNA): TGTGCCAGCAGCCCCAGTCGTTGGGGGGATCGGTTCTTC. It specifies CASSPSRWGDRFF.

The chain links TRBV24-1 to TRBJ1-2, with no clear D. The germline V gene has CDR1 KGHDR and CDR2 SFDVKD. The CDR3 is 13 amino acids. The V end lost 5 bases, the J end lost 5 bases, and 11 bases lay between the germline ends. The CDR3 DNA reads TGTGCCACCAGTGTGTCAGGAGAGTATGGCTACACCTTC. Translated: CATSVSGEYGYTF.

V gene TRBV7-9 combines with J gene TRBJ2-3; D perhaps matches TRBD2 (6 bases). Germline V gene lookup returns CDR1 SEHNR and CDR2 FQNEAQ (reference sequence). This CDR3 has 15 residues. V lost 10 bases and J lost 3, with 20 bases in between. The CDR3 sequence is CATKLGGWETDTQYF. The CDR3 region has the DNA TGTGCCACCAAGCTTGGGGGGTGGGAGACAGATACGCAGTATTTT. Full variable domain (missing parts from reference TRBV7-9 and TRBJ2-3): DTGVSQNPRHKITKRGQNVTFRCDPISEHNRLYWYRQTLGQGPEFLTYFQNEAQLEKSRLLSDRFSAERPKGSFSTLEIQRTEQGDSAMYLCATKLGGWETDTQYFGPGTRLTVL.

With respect to this clonotype: A junction end diverges from the germline sequence, so it may reflect a read error. The rearrangement uses TRBV12-3 or TRBV12-4 and TRBJ2-1, with 7 bases identical to TRBD2. This CDR3 is built from 14 residues. CDR3 in amino acids: CASSPGTMYKEQFF. The DNA for the CDR3 is TGTGCCAGCAGCCCCGGGACTATGTACAAGGAGCAGTTCTTC.

The rearrangement links TRBV20-1 to TRBJ2-1; D gene uncertain. Trimming took 1 base from V and 0 from J, leaving 13 bases between them. CDR3 length: 16 amino acids. The germline gives CDR1 DFQATT, CDR2 SNEGSKA (reference sequence). The DNA of the CDR3 is TGCAGTGCTAGAGTTGGACGGGCCAGCTCCTACAATGAGCAGTTCTTC. This codes for CSARVGRASSYNEQFF.

The CDR3 sequence is CAIRGLVEYNEQFF. For the CDR3, the DNA is TGTGCCATCAGGGGACTAGTGGAGTACAATGAGCAGTTCTTC. This chain links TRBV10-3 with TRBJ2-1; 8 bases align to TRBD2. Looked up from germline, CDR1 is ENHRY and CDR2 is SYGVKD. After removal of 6 bases from V and 4 bases from J, the junction contained 5 bases not matched to a gene. This CDR3 region has 14 residues.

CDR3 in amino acids: CSGSGRHQETQYF. The CDR3 DNA reads TGCAGCGGTAGCGGGAGGCATCAAGAGACCCAGTACTTC. This sequence joins TRBV29-1 and TRBJ2-5; 10 bases line up with TRBD2. Germline trimming cut 7 bases from V and 2 bases from J; bases unmatched to any gene: 4. This CDR3 has 13 residues. Germline V gives CDR1 SQVTM, CDR2 ANQGSEA.

This clonotype was counted only a few times. The chain uses TRBV6-5 and TRBJ1-1, with D unclear. The V end was cut by 5 bases, the J end by 1 base, with 11 bases between. Germline V gives CDR1 MNHEY, CDR2 SVGAGI. The CDR3 has 14 amino acids. The CDR3 here is CASSNVRGNTEAFF. The CDR3, as DNA: TGTGCCAGCAGTAACGTACGGGGGAACACTGAAGCTTTCTTT.

The chain uses TRBV5-5 and TRBJ1-2; D remains ambiguous. In germline, CDR1 is SGHKS, CDR2 YYEKEE (reference sequence). The CDR3 consists of 11 residues. V was cut by 2 bases and J by 8 bases, with 7 bases left in between. The CDR3 sequence: CASSLHVGYTF. DNA of the CDR3: TGTGCCAGCAGCTTACACGTGGGCTACACCTTC.

The rearrangement uses TRBV2 and TRBJ2-3, with 13 bases lining up with TRBD2. V lost 4 bases and J lost 0; bases outside the gene matches: 7. This CDR3 comprises 18 residues. Germline V CDR1 and CDR2: SNHLY, FYNNEI. This chain's CDR3 is CASSGGTSGASSTDTQYF. Here the CDR3 DNA reads TGTGCCAGCAGTGGAGGGACTAGCGGGGCCTCTAGCACAGATACGCAGTATTTT.